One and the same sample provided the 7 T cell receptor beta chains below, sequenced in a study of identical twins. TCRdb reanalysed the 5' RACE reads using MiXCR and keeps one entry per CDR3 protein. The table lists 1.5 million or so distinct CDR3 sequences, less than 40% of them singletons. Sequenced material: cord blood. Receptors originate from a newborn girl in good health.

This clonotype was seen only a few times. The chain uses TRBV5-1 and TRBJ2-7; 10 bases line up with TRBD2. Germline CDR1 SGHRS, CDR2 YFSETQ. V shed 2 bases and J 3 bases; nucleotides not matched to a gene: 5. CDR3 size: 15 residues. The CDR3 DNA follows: TGCGCCAGCAGCTTTCAGCCTAGCGGGGGCTACGAGCAGTACTTC. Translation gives CASSFQPSGGYEQYF. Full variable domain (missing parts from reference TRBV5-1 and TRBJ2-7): KAGVTQTPRYLIKTRGQQVTLSCSPISGHRSVSWYQQTPGQGLQFLFEYFSETQRNKGNFPGRFSGRQFSNSRSEMNVSTLELGDSALYLCASSFQPSGGYEQYFGPGTRLTVT.

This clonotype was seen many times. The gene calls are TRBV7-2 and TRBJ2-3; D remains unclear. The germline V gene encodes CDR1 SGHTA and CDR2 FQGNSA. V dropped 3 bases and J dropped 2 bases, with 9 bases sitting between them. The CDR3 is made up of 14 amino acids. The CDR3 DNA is TGTGCCAGCAGCTTTAAGGCGTTCACAGATACGCAGTATTTT. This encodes CASSFKAFTDTQYF. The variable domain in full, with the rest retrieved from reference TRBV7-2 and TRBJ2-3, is GAGVSQSPSNKVTEKGKDVELRCDPISGHTALYWYRQSLGQGLEFLIYFQGNSAPDKSGLPSDRFSAERTGGSVSTLTIQRTQQEDSAVYLCASSFKAFTDTQYFGPGTRLTVL.

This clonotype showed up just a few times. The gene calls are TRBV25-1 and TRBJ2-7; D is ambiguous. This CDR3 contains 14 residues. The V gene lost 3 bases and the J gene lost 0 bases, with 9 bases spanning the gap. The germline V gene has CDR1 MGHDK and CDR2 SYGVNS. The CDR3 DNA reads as TGTGCCAGCAGTGATCCACCCGACTCCTACGAGCAGTACTTC. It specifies CASSDPPDSYEQYF.

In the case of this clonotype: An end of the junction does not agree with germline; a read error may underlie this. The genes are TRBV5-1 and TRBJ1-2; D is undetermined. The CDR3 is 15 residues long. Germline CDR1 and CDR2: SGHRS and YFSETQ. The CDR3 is CASSLARIANYGYTF. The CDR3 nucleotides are TGTGCCAGCAGCTTGGCGCGGATAGCTAACTATGGCTACACCTTC.

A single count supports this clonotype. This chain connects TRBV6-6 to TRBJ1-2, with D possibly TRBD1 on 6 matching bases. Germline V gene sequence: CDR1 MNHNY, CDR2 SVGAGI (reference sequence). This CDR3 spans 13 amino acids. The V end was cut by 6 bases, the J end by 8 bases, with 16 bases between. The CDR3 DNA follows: TGTGCCAGCAGCGCAAAGGGGGTATGGGGCTACACCTTC. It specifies CASSAKGVWGYTF.

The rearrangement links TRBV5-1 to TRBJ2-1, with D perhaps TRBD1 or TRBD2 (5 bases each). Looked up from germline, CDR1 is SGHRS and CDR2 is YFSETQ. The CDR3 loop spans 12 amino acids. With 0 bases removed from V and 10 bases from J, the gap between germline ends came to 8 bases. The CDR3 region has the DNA TGCGCCAGCAGCTTGGATTGGGGGGAGCAGTTCTTC. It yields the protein CASSLDWGEQFF.

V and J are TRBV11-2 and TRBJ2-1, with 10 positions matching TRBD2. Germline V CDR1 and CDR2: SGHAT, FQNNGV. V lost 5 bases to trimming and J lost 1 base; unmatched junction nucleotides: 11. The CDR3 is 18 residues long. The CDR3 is CASSQSVSGGWSYNEQFF. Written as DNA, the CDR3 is TGTGCCAGCAGCCAGAGCGTTAGCGGGGGGTGGTCCTACAATGAGCAGTTCTTC.